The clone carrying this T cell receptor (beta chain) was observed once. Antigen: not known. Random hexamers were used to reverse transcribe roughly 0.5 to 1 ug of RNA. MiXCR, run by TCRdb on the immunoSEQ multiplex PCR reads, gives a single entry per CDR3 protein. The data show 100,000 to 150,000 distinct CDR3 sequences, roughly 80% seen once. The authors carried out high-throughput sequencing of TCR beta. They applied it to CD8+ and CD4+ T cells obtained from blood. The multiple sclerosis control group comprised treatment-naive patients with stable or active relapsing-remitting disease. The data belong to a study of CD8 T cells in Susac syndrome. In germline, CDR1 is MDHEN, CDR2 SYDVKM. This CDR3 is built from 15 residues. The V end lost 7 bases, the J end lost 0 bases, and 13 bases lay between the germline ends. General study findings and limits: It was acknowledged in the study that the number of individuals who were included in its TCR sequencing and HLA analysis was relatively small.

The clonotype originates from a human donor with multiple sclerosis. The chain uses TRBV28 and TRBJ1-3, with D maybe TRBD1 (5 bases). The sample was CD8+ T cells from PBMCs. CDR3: CASIKWGISGNTIYF. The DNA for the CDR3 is TGTGCCAGCATCAAATGGGGCATCTCTGGAAACACCATATATTTT.